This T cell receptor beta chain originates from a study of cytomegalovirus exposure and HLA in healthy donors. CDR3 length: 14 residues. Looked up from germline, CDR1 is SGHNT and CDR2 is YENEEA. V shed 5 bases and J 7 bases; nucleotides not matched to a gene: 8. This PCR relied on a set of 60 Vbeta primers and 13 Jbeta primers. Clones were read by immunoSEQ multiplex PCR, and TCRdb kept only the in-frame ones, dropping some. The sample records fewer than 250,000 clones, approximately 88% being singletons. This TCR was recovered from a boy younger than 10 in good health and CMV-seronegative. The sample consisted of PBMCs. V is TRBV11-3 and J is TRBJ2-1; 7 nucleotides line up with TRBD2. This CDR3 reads CASSPSVLANEQFF. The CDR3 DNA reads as TGTGCCAGCAGCCCTAGTGTACTAGCGAATGAGCAGTTCTTC.